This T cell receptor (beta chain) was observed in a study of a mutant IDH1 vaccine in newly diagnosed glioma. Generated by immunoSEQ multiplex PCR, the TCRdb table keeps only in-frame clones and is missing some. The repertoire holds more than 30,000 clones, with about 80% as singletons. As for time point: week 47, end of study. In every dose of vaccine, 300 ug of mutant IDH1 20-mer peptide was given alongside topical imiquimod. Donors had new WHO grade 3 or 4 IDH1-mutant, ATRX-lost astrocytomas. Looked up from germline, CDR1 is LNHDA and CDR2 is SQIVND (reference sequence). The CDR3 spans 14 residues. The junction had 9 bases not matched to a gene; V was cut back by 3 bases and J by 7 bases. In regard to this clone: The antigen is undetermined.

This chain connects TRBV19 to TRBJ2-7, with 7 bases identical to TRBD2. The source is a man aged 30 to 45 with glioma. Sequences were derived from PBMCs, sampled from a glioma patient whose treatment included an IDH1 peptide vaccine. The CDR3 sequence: CASSITGGGAEQYF. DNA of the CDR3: TGTGCCAGTAGTATTACGGGAGGTGGGGCAGAGCAGTACTTC.